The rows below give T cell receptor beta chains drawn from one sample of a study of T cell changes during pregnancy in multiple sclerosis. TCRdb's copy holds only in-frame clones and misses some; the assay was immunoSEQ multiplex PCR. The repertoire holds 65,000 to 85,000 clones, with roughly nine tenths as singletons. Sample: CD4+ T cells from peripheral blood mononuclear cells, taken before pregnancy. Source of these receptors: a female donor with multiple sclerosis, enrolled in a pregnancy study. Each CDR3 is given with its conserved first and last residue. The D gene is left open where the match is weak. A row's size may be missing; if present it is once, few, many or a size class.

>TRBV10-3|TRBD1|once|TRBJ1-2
CAIRGTGDGYTF
TGTGCCATCAGGGGGACAGGGGACGGCTACACCTTC
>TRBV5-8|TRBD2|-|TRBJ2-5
CASTRGLAGGQETQYF
TGTGCCAGCACCCGGGGGCTAGCGGGGGGTCAAGAGACCCAGTACTTC
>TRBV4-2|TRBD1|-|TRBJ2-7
CASSHSPTGGRVEQYF
TGTGCCAGCAGCCACTCCCCGACAGGGGGCAGGGTCGAGCAGTACTTC
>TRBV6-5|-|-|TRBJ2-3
CASSYSGGNTQYF
TGTGCCAGCAGTTACTCGGGGGGAAATACGCAGTATTTT
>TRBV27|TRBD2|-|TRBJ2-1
CASSPRLAGGYNEQFF
TGTGCCAGCAGTCCCAGACTAGCGGGGGGGTACAATGAGCAGTTCTTC
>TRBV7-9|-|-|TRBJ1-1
CASSLGRGQIEAFF
TGTGCCAGCAGCTTAGGGAGAGGACAGATTGAAGCTTTCTTT
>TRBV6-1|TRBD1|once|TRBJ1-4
CASSGVRDRGEKLFF
TGTGCCAGCAGCGGGGTCCGGGACAGGGGTGAAAAACTGTTTTTT
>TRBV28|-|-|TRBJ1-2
CASSPPFSGYTF
TGTGCCAGCAGCCCTCCTTTCTCTGGCTACACCTTC
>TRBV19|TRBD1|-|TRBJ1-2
CASIGTGNGYTF
TGTGCCAGTATCGGGACAGGGAATGGCTACACCTTC
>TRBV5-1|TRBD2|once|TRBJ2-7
CASSLTGGGGNEQYF
TGCGCCAGCAGCTTGACGGGCGGGGGGGGAAACGAGCAGTACTTC
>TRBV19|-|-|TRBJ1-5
CASSIMRSISNQPQHF
TGTGCCAGTAGTATCATGAGGTCCATTAGCAATCAGCCCCAGCATTTT
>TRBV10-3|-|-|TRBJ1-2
CAISEGRYGYTF
TGTGCCATCAGCGAGGGCCGATATGGCTACACCTTC
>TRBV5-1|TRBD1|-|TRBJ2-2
CASSLAGTGGTGELFF
TGCGCCAGCAGCTTGGCCGGGACAGGGGGAACCGGGGAGCTGTTTTTT
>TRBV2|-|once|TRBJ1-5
CASSDGYSNQPQHF
TGTGCCAGCAGTGACGGTTATAGCAATCAGCCCCAGCATTTT
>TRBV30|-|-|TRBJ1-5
CAWSGWLNQPQHF
TGTGCCTGGAGTGGTTGGCTCAATCAGCCCCAGCATTTT
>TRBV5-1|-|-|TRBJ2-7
CASSLAVPYEQYF
TGCGCCAGCAGCTTGGCCGTTCCCTACGAGCAGTACTTC
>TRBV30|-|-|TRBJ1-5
CAWSVTGYQPQHF
TGTGCCTGGAGTGTAACCGGGTATCAGCCCCAGCATTTT
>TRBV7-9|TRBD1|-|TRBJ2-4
CASSLAGTVNIQYF
TGTGCCAGCAGCTTAGCCGGGACAGTGAACATTCAGTACTTC
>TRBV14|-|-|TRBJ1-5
CASREPRGNSNQPQHF
TGTGCCAGCAGAGAGCCCCGGGGGAATAGCAATCAGCCCCAGCATTTT
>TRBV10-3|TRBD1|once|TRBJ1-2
CAISRTGGDYGYTF
TGTGCCATCAGCCGGACAGGGGGGGACTATGGCTACACCTTC
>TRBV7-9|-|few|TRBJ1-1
CASSSGLQNTEAFF
TGTGCCAGCAGCAGCGGGCTACAGAACACTGAAGCTTTCTTT
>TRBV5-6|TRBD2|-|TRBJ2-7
CASSLLAGMNEQYF
TGTGCCAGCAGCTTGCTAGCGGGAATGAACGAGCAGTACTTC
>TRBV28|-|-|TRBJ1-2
CASSLPPTNYGYTF
TGTGCCAGCAGTTTACCTCCTACTAACTATGGCTACACCTTC
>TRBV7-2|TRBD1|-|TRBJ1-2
CASSERQGLYGYTF
TGTGCCAGCAGCGAGCGACAGGGTCTATATGGCTACACCTTC
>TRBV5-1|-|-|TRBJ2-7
CASSLAGTYEQYF
TGCGCCAGCAGCTTGGCCGGTACCTACGAGCAGTACTTC
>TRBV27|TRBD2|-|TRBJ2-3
CASSSQLAPSTDTQYF
TGTGCCAGCAGTTCTCAACTAGCGCCGAGCACAGATACGCAGTATTTT
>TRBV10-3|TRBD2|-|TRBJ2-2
CAISESPSGGARGTGELFF
TGTGCCATCAGTGAGTCACCCAGCGGGGGGGCCAGAGGCACCGGGGAGCTGTTTTTT
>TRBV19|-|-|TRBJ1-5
CASSMGAGGAGNQPQHF
TGTGCCAGTAGTATGGGGGCGGGGGGCGCCGGCAATCAGCCCCAGCATTTT
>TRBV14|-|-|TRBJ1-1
CASSLKGATEAFF
TGTGCCAGCAGCCTTAAGGGAGCCACTGAAGCTTTCTTT
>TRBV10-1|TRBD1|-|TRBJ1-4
CASSEHGQGASEKLFF
TGCGCCAGCAGTGAACACGGACAGGGGGCGTCTGAAAAACTGTTTTTT
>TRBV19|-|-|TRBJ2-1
CASSMFGGLSYNEQFF
TGTGCCAGTAGTATGTTCGGGGGACTGTCCTACAATGAGCAGTTCTTC
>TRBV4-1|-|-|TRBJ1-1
CASSQDVSRKNTEAFF
TGCGCCAGCAGCCAAGACGTCTCTAGGAAGAACACTGAAGCTTTCTTT
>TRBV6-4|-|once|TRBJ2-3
CASSDSRDTDTQYF
TGTGCCAGCAGTGACAGCAGGGATACAGATACGCAGTATTTT
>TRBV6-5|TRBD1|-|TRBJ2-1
CASSSTGGPNEQFF
TGTGCCAGCAGTTCCACAGGGGGGCCCAATGAGCAGTTCTTC
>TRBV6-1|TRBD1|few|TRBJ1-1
CASRDRAPTEAFF
TGTGCCAGCAGGGACAGGGCGCCCACTGAAGCTTTCTTT
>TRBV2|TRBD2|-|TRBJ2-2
CASSEGGRSGGELFF
TGTGCCAGCAGTGAAGGCGGGAGGAGCGGCGGGGAGCTGTTTTTT
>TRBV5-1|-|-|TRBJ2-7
CASSLTSSEQYF
TGCGCCAGCAGCCTAACTAGCTCCGAGCAGTACTTC
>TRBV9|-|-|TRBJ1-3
CASSVDGGAGNTIYF
TGTGCCAGCAGCGTAGATGGGGGGGCTGGAAACACCATATATTTT
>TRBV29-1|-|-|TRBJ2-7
CSAQGLTNEQYF
TGCAGCGCCCAGGGGCTGACGAACGAGCAGTACTTC
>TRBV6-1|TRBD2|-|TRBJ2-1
CASSALAGVGNEQFF
TGTGCCAGCAGTGCACTAGCGGGAGTAGGTAATGAGCAGTTCTTC
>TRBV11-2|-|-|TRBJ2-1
CASSTQGGGRNEQFF
TGTGCCAGCAGCACCCAGGGTGGAGGGAGGAATGAGCAGTTCTTC
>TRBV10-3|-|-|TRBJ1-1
CAISDRTEAFF
TGTGCCATCAGTGACCGGACTGAAGCTTTCTTT
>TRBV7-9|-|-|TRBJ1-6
CASSHDRRNSPLHF
TGTGCCAGCAGTCACGACAGGAGAAATTCACCCCTCCACTTT
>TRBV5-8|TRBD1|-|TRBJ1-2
CASSLDRGIPNYGYTF
TGTGCCAGCAGCTTGGACAGGGGGATCCCTAACTATGGCTACACCTTC
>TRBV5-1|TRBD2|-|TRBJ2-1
CASSGSTSGYNEQFF
TGCGCCAGCAGCGGATCGACTAGCGGGTACAATGAGCAGTTCTTC
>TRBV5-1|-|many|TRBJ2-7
CASSGQHYEQYF
TGCGCCAGCAGCGGACAGCACTACGAGCAGTACTTC
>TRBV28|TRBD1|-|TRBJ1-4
CASSRQTGANEKLFF
TGTGCCAGCAGTCGTCAGACAGGGGCTAATGAAAAACTGTTTTTT
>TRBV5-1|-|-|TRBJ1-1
CASSLIRGPNTEAFF
TGCGCCAGCAGCTTGATCAGGGGACCCAACACTGAAGCTTTCTTT
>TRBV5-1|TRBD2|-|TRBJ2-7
CASSITRGDEQYF
TGCGCCAGCAGCATTACCCGGGGGGACGAGCAGTACTTC
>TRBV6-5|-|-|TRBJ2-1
CASSWRGRGNEQFF
TGTGCCAGCAGTTGGCGGGGTCGGGGCAATGAGCAGTTCTTC
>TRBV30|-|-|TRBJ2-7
CAWSPLRTIYEQYF
TGTGCCTGGAGTCCCCTCCGGACAATCTACGAGCAGTACTTC
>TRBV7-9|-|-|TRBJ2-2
CASSPGQTELTGELFF
TGTGCCAGCAGCCCCGGACAGACGGAACTCACCGGGGAGCTGTTTTTT
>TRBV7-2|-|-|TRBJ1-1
CASSWAGGTTEAFF
TGTGCCAGCAGCTGGGCCGGGGGAACCACTGAAGCTTTCTTT
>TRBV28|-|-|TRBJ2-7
CASSLNLAFPYEQYF
TGTGCCAGCAGTCTCAACTTAGCTTTCCCCTACGAGCAGTACTTC
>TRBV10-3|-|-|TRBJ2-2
CAISESVPGLNTGELFF
TGTGCCATCAGTGAGTCAGTTCCAGGGTTGAACACCGGGGAGCTGTTTTTT
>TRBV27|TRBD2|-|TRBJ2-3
CASSLNPSGSTDTQYF
TGTGCCAGCAGTCTAAATCCTAGCGGGAGCACAGATACGCAGTATTTT
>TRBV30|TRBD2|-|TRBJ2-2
CAWRGLAGTTGELFF
TGTGCCTGGAGAGGGCTAGCGGGAACCACCGGGGAGCTGTTTTTT